This TCR beta chain was observed in a study of human versus mouse CDR3 diversity and MHC coevolution. Study at large: Each sample yielded about 0.6 x 10^7 to 1.6 x 10^7 valid reads. Findings of the study overall: Human CDR3s averaged more deletions and insertions than mouse CDR3s. iCHAO1 estimated the human TCR beta repertoire at around 1.5 million clonotypes.

Sorting isolated naive CD4 T cells lacking CD45RO and expressing CD62L. On this clone: The antigen is undetermined.

Some clones are missing from TCRdb's copy, which holds only in-frame ones; the method was immunoSEQ multiplex PCR. Here the sample spans fewer than 100,000 clones, just under 95% being singletons. This receptor was identified in a person between 30 and 69 years old in good health. Sequenced sample: naive CD4+ T cells from blood. Subset in this sample: CD45RO-negative CD62L-positive naive CD4 T cells.

CDR3 loop: CASSPGTSSPGELFF. In nucleotides, the CDR3 is TGTGCCAGCAGCCCGGGTACTAGCTCCCCCGGGGAGCTGTTTTTT. The chain links TRBV13 to TRBJ2-2; D may be TRBD2 (6 bases). The germline CDR1 and CDR2 sequences are PRHDT and FYEKMQ (reference sequence). V lost 5 bases to trimming and J lost 6 bases, with 16 bases between them. This CDR3 has 15 amino acids.